The 9 T cell receptor beta chains presented below share a single source sample, sequenced in a study of blood T cell repertoires in COVID-19. Generated by immunoSEQ multiplex PCR, the TCRdb table keeps only in-frame clones and is missing some. The table includes a few hundred thousand clones, approximately 88% detected once. Sequenced: peripheral blood. The receptor set was obtained from a woman aged 25 to 39 with acute or convalescent COVID-19.

This chain joins TRBV19 and TRBJ2-3, with D possibly matching TRBD1 (5 bases). The CDR3 has 13 residues. Germline V gives CDR1 LNHDA, CDR2 SQIVND (reference sequence). Trimming pared 5 bases from V and 2 bases from J, leaving 8 bases between. The CDR3 sequence is CASSSGNTDTQYF. The CDR3 bases are TGTGCCAGTAGTTCAGGGAACACAGATACGCAGTATTTT.

The chain carries TRBV6-6 and TRBJ1-1, with D hard to call. The V end was cut by 2 bases, the J end by 8 bases, with 9 bases between. The CDR3 is made up of 12 amino acids. Per the germline V gene, CDR1 is MNHNY and CDR2 is SVGAGI (reference sequence). CDR3 region: CASSYRGGEAFF. In DNA form, the CDR3 reads TGTGCCAGCAGTTACCGTGGCGGGGAAGCTTTCTTT.

The J gene is TRBJ2-7, the V gene TRBV7-9; D gene unclear. V gave up 3 bases and J gave up 2 bases, with 8 bases separating them. The CDR3 is 13 amino acids. The germline V gene has CDR1 SEHNR and CDR2 FQNEAQ (reference sequence). The CDR3 DNA sequence: TGTGCCAGCAGCTTGGCCTCTGCCTACGAGCAGTACTTC. This sequence encodes CASSLASAYEQYF.

The CDR3 bases are TGTGCCAGCAGTTATGTGCCAGGGGGTATCAACTATGGCTACACCTTC. Its translation: CASSYVPGGINYGYTF. This rearrangement joins TRBV6-5 to TRBJ1-2; 7 bases fit TRBD1. This CDR3 has 16 residues. CDR1 and CDR2 from the germline V gene are MNHEY and SVGAGI. J gave up 2 bases and V 3 bases, and 9 bases lay outside the gene matches.

The V gene is TRBV5-6, the J gene TRBJ1-2; tentative D call: TRBD1 (6 bases). The CDR3 length is 15 residues. Germline V gene lookup returns CDR1 SGHDT and CDR2 YYEEEE. V was clipped by 4 bases and J by 4 bases, with 17 bases between them. The DNA for the CDR3 is TGTGCCAGCAGCCCGGGGCGGGGGGCCCTCTATGGCTACACCTTC. Translating gives CASSPGRGALYGYTF.

This clone was counted only a few times. This specimen includes other DNA sequences encoding the same CDR3. The rearrangement links TRBV9 to TRBJ1-3, with unresolved D. The CDR3 is 15 residues long. V gave up 2 bases and J gave up 0 bases, with 9 bases separating them. Germline V gene sequence: CDR1 SGDLS, CDR2 YYNGEE. The CDR3 sequence is CASSVYGSSGNTIYF. The CDR3 DNA follows: TGTGCCAGCAGCGTTTACGGGAGCTCTGGAAACACCATATATTTT. The full variable domain, with the rest looked up from reference TRBV9 and TRBJ1-3, is DSGVTQTPKHLITATGQRVTLRCSPRSGDLSVYWYQQSLDQGLQFLIQYYNGEERAKGNILERFSAQQFPDLHSELNLSSLELGDSALYFCASSVYGSSGNTIYFGEGSWLTVV.

The chain employs TRBV6-5 and TRBJ2-7; TRBD1 is a possible D gene (5 bases). Germline CDR1 is MNHEY and CDR2 is SVGAGI. This CDR3 spans 15 amino acids. Deletions cut 2 bases from V and 0 bases from J, with 11 bases between. The CDR3 region is CASSYIGASSYEQYF. For the CDR3, the DNA is TGTGCCAGCAGTTACATTGGGGCTAGCTCCTACGAGCAGTACTTC.

V and J are TRBV25-1 and TRBJ1-4; TRBD1 matches at 9 bases. Germline V gene lookup returns CDR1 MGHDK and CDR2 SYGVNS. The CDR3 has 16 residues. V lost 5 bases and J lost 8; bases outside the gene matches: 12. CDR3 in DNA: TGTGCCAGCAGTCAAAAGGGGGGACAGGGAACGGAAAAACTGTTTTTT. Its translation: CASSQKGGQGTEKLFF.

The V gene is TRBV7-2, the J gene TRBJ1-3, with D possibly TRBD1 on 5 matching bases. Deletions cut 5 bases from V and 4 bases from J, with 18 bases between. Germline lookup yields CDR1 SGHTA and CDR2 FQGNSA. The CDR3 extends over 16 amino acids. This CDR3 is CASSPSRGSGGNTIYF. CDR3 DNA: TGTGCCAGCAGCCCTAGCCGGGGGTCGGGCGGAAACACCATATATTTT.